Listed here are 8 T cell receptor beta chains from one sample, sequenced in a study of control samples from healthy donors and cancer patients. Measured with immunoSEQ multiplex PCR; TCRdb has only the in-frame clones, and not every one. This table holds 200,000 to 250,000 clones, roughly 94% found once. The sequencing input was blood. These receptors originate from a man aged 45-65 years in good health.

This chain joins TRBV27 and TRBJ2-3, with 8 bases that match TRBD2. J lost 0 bases, V lost 5 bases, and 7 bases had no gene match. CDR1 is MNHEY and CDR2 is SMNVEV in the germline V gene (reference sequence). The CDR3 totals 16 residues. CDR3 amino acids: CASSRLLAASTDTQYF. The CDR3 DNA sequence: TGTGCCAGCAGTCGTTTACTAGCGGCAAGCACAGATACGCAGTATTTT.

This chain connects TRBV28 to TRBJ1-6, with D hard to call. Germline assignment: CDR1 MDHEN and CDR2 SYDVKM. With 3 bases removed from V and 5 bases from J, the gap between germline ends came to 8 bases. The length of the CDR3 is 14 residues. Written as DNA, the CDR3 is TGTGCCAGCAGTTTTTTCGGGGATAATTCACCCCTCCACTTT. This sequence encodes CASSFFGDNSPLHF.

V and J are TRBV2 and TRBJ1-1; the D gene is possibly TRBD1 (5 bases). The CDR3 runs 14 residues. The germline V gene has CDR1 SNHLY and CDR2 FYNNEI. V lost 3 bases and J lost 3, with 11 bases in between. Written as DNA, the CDR3 is TGTGCCAGCAGTGAGATTAGGGGCTACACTGAAGCTTTCTTT. As protein: CASSEIRGYTEAFF. Variable domain in full (rest from reference TRBV2 and TRBJ1-1): EPEVTQTPSHQVTQMGQEVILRCVPISNHLYFYWYRQILGQKVEFLVSFYNNEISEKSEIFDDQFSVERPDGSNFTLKIRSTKLEDSAMYFCASSEIRGYTEAFFGQGTRLTVV.

The CDR3 DNA is TGTGCCAGCAGCTACCCGGGGTCGAACACTGAAGCTTTCTTT. It yields the protein CASSYPGSNTEAFF. The V gene is TRBV7-9, the J gene TRBJ1-1; D is unresolved. V lost 4 bases to trimming and J lost 1 base, with 10 bases between them. The germline gives CDR1 SEHNR, CDR2 FQNEAQ (reference sequence). This CDR3 comprises 14 residues. Full variable domain (remainder filled in from reference TRBV7-9 and TRBJ1-1): DTGVSQNPRHKITKRGQNVTFRCDPISEHNRLYWYRQTLGQGPEFLTYFQNEAQLEKSRLLSDRFSAERPKGSFSTLEIQRTEQGDSAMYLCASSYPGSNTEAFFGQGTRLTVV.

Regarding this clone: Other DNA variants within this sample encode the same CDR3. V and J are TRBV5-8 and TRBJ1-2; D call uncertain. CDR3 length: 15 amino acids. The germline V gene has CDR1 SGHTS and CDR2 YDEGEE. Trimming cost V 4 bases and J 7 bases, with 20 bases left between them. The CDR3 DNA reads as TGTGCCAGCAGCCCCGGGGTCCCTCATCTTTCTGGCTACACCTTC. This encodes CASSPGVPHLSGYTF.

CDR3 sequence (DNA): TGTGCCAGCAGTTTAAGGGCCGTAGGCTACACCTTC. Translation: CASSLRAVGYTF. This chain links TRBV28 with TRBJ1-2; D unclear. Germline V CDR1 and CDR2: MDHEN, SYDVKM. CDR3 size: 12 residues. V was trimmed by 2 bases and J by 8 bases, leaving 9 bases between them.

V is TRBV3-1 (or the pseudogene TRBV3-2) and J is TRBJ1-5, with 7 positions matching TRBD1. Germline V CDR1 and CDR2: LGHDT, YNNKEL (reference sequence). CDR3 length: 15 residues. After removal of 3 bases from V and 3 bases from J, the junction contained 5 bases not matched to a gene. For the CDR3, the DNA is TGTGCCAGCAGCCAGGGGGGACAGTACAATCAGCCCCAGCATTTT. This sequence encodes CASSQGGQYNQPQHF.

This chain links TRBV18 with TRBJ1-1, with TRBD1 identical over 7 bases. The V gene's germline CDR1 is KGHSH and CDR2 LQKENI. CDR3 length: 15 amino acids. The V gene end was trimmed by 4 bases and the J gene end by 1 base; junction bases not matched to a gene: 6. The CDR3, as DNA: TGTGCCAGCTCACGCGAGGGGGCTGGGAACACTGAAGCTTTCTTT. Translated: CASSREGAGNTEAFF.